This T cell receptor (beta chain) came from a study of graft-versus-host responses after intestinal transplantation. Study overall: Transplant types were multivisceral, liver-intestinal, or isolated intestinal. Every recipient underwent anti-thymocyte globulin induction, then tacrolimus and steroids for roughly 3 years.

Concerning this clone itself: Its specificity is not known.

Trimming removed 3 bases at V and 6 bases at J, with 17 bases between. Germline CDR1 and CDR2: GTSNPN and SVGIG (reference sequence). The CDR3 has 14 residues. Study outcomes and limitations: Recipient marrow held GvH clones, some first seen in ileum or blood. Across patients carrying graft-donor T cell macrochimerism, allografts held high graft-versus-host to host-versus-graft clonal ratios.

Using immunoSEQ multiplex PCR, the repertoire was profiled, and TCRdb retains in-frame clones only, with some absent. The data contain 90,000 to 120,000 clones, 87% of them singletons. The receptor was derived from a human donor who was the organ donor for an intestinal transplant. Specimen: unstimulated CD4+ T cells sorted from spleen or lymph node cells, collected before transplant. The chain carries TRBV30 and TRBJ1-1; D is uncertain. CDR3 sequence reads: CAWRTPGGSPEAFF. The CDR3 nucleotides are TGTGCCTGGAGGACCCCGGGAGGGAGCCCTGAAGCTTTCTTT.